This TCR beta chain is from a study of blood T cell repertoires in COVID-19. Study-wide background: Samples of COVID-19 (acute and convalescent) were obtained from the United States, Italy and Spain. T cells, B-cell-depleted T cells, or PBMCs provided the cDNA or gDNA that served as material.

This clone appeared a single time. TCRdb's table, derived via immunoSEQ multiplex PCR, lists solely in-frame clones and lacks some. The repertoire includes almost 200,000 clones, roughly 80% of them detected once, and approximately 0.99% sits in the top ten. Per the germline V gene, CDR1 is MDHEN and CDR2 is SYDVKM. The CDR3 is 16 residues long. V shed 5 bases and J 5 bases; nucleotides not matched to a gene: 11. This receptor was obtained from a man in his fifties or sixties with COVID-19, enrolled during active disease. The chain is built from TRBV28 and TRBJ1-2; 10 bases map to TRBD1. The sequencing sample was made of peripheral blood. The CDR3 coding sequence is TGTGCCAGCAGTCGTAGCGACAGGGGGCGGTTTTATGGCTACACCTTC. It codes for CASSRSDRGRFYGYTF.